This TCR beta chain was identified in a study of blood T cell repertoires in COVID-19. About the research overall: From the United States, Italy and Spain came samples of acute and convalescent COVID-19. Nucleic acid was either cDNA or gDNA, and it came from T cells, B-cell-depleted T cells, or PBMCs.

The CDR3 loop spans 13 amino acids. CDR1 and CDR2 (germline): SGHNT, YYREEE (reference sequence). V lost 2 bases to trimming and J lost 3 bases, with 8 bases between them. In the original workflow: Estimates of nucleated cell counts were drawn from the amplification of reference gene primers. TCRdb's table, derived via immunoSEQ multiplex PCR, lists solely in-frame clones and lacks some. V, J and clone size were drawn from that table, and D and trimming were deduced from the DNA. The sample gives about 96,000 clones, 65% to 85% of which show up once; around a sixth is in the top ten. The TCR sequence derives from a woman aged 55-69 years with acute or convalescent COVID-19. Sequencing was done on a sample of peripheral blood. The rearrangement links TRBV5-4 to TRBJ2-5, with a weak D call TRBD1 (5 bases). CDR3: CASSLRGEETQYF. DNA for the CDR3: TGTGCCAGCAGCTTAAGGGGCGAAGAGACCCAGTACTTC.